This TCR beta chain originates from a study of OX40 agonist ivuxolimab in advanced cancers. Across the study: Those enrolled were roughly 80% male, with a mean age of around 60 years and ages from 23 to 79.

In regard to this clone: Its target is unknown.

Clones were read by immunoSEQ multiplex PCR, and TCRdb kept only the in-frame ones, dropping some. The profile shows over 9,500 clones, 90% of them singletons. Findings and caveats of the study: CD8+ T cells were the subset that, on average, had more expanded clones than CD4+.

The material sequenced was CD4+ or CD8+ T cells sorted from blood, taken in a trial of the OX40 agonist ivuxolimab. The receptor's source is an adult with an advanced solid tumor such as melanoma, head and neck, liver or kidney cancer.

The CDR3 here is CASSLTGAVPETQYF. The CDR3 nucleotides are TGTGCCAGCAGCTTAACTGGGGCTGTTCCAGAGACCCAGTACTTC. This chain uses TRBV5-4 with TRBJ2-5, with D possibly matching TRBD1 (5 bases). The germline V gene has CDR1 SGHNT and CDR2 YYREEE (reference sequence). This CDR3 contains 15 residues. The ends were cut back, 2 bases at V and 4 bases at J, with 15 bases in the middle.